Included here is one T cell receptor beta chain sequence, with context. How the authors handled the data: Researchers report that nucleated cell counts were estimated from reference gene primer amplification. The protocol was immunoSEQ multiplex PCR, while the TCRdb copy is restricted to in-frame clones and leaves out a portion. V and J calls and clone size are given by that table; D and trimming were obtained from the DNA. The profile covers fewer than 250,000 clones, with 70% to 90% appearing a single time and 20% to 25% taken by the ten largest. Participants, 18 to 89 years old, spanned more than 20 US areas. Clinical histories supplied by participants themselves formed the basis of cohort assignment. The data belong to a study of blood T cell repertoires in COVID-19. Overall study: Acute and convalescent COVID-19 specimens originated in the United States, Italy and Spain.

The specimen was PBMCs or T cells enriched from blood (not recorded which). This TCR was sampled from a woman between 35 and 50 years old in a cohort exposed to, infected with or recovered from COVID-19 (not recorded which).

The CDR3 DNA follows: TGTGCCAGCAGTTCGGATGACAGGGGTTCCTACGAGCAGTACTTC. It encodes CASSSDDRGSYEQYF. The rearrangement links TRBV28 to TRBJ2-7, with 8 bases lining up with TRBD1. CDR1 MDHEN and CDR2 SYDVKM come from the germline V gene. The CDR3 length is 15 residues. The V gene end was trimmed by 4 bases and the J gene end by 1 base; junction bases not matched to a gene: 6.